One sample yielded the 10 T cell receptor beta chains listed below, sequenced in a study of tumor-infiltrating lymphocytes in primary liver carcinoma. Co-extraction of RNA and DNA was performed on about 19-31 mg of unsorted bulk tissue. Using a constant-region primer together with ProtoScript II reverse transcriptase, TCR beta cDNA was made from around 0.55 ug of total RNA. What produced the TCR beta libraries was three nested multiplex PCR rounds using slightly modified ARM-PCR. Researchers ran the first two PCR rounds for approximately 10 cycles each with TRBV1-TRBV30 forward primers and a C-beta reverse primer. TCRdb analysed the multiplex PCR reads with MiXCR anew, one entry per CDR3 protein. Altogether about 110,000 distinct CDR3 sequences are present, approximately 82% being singletons, with the ten largest covering 15% to 20%. The sample comprised liver tumor tissue from sampling region 3. Documented subset: tumor region T3, left-lateral pole. The origin of the receptors is a man aged 35 to 55 with primary liver carcinoma and hepatitis B virus infection.

V and J are TRBV6-2 or TRBV6-3 and TRBJ2-5; 9 bases line up with TRBD2. V lost 7 bases to trimming and J lost 9 bases; unmatched junction nucleotides: 18. CDR3 size: 16 residues. The germline V gene encodes CDR1 MNHEY and CDR2 SVGEGT. The CDR3 DNA reads TGTGCCAGCATCCCAGGTAGCGGGAGTCAGCAGGAGGCCCAGTACTTC. Translation: CASIPGSGSQQEAQYF.

Concerning this clonotype: The junction differs from germline at one of its ends, possibly a read error. The chain recombines TRBV6-1 with TRBJ2-1; 11 bases agree with TRBD2. The germline V gene has CDR1 MNHNS and CDR2 SASEGT. The CDR3 has 18 residues. The CDR3 DNA reads TGTGCCAGCACTGAAGCCCCGACTAGCGGGATCTCCTACAATGAGCAGTTCTTC. This codes for CASTEAPTSGISYNEQFF.

As concerns this clonotype: A much larger clone differs from this one at a single base, so this may be a read error. The chain has TRBV18 and TRBJ2-6; TRBD1 matches at 8 bases. J gave up 8 bases and V 3 bases, and 9 bases lay outside the gene matches. The CDR3 is 16 amino acids. Germline V gene data show CDR1 as KGHSH and CDR2 as LQKENI. Here the CDR3 reads CASSPSGGDGTNVLTF. CDR3 nucleotide sequence: TGTGCCAGCTCACCGTCAGGGGGCGACGGGACCAACGTCCTGACTTTC. The full variable domain, with the rest looked up from reference TRBV18 and TRBJ2-6, is NAGVMQNPRHLVRRRGQEARLRCSPMKGHSHVYWYRQLPEEGLKFMVYLQKENIIDESGMPKERFSAEFPKEGPSILRIQQVVRGDSAAYFCASSPSGGDGTNVLTFGAGSRLTVL.

As concerns this clonotype: The junction departs from the called germline gene at one end, perhaps through a read error. The V and J genes are TRBV14 and TRBJ2-7; perhaps D is TRBD1 or TRBD2 (5 bases each). The germline CDR1 and CDR2 sequences are SGHDN and FVKESK. The CDR3 contains 15 residues. The CDR3 DNA reads as TGTGTCAGCAGCTCCACGGGACGGAAACTATACGAGCAGTACTTC. Protein product: CVSSSTGRKLYEQYF.

This rearrangement joins TRBV10-3 to TRBJ2-7, with 8 nucleotides matching TRBD1. This CDR3 spans 14 amino acids. V lost 7 bases and J lost 1; bases outside the gene matches: 6. Germline assignment: CDR1 ENHRY and CDR2 SYGVKD. As DNA, the CDR3 is TGTGCCATCAAGGGACAGGTGGTATCCTACGAGCAGTACTTC. Protein: CAIKGQVVSYEQYF.

This clonotype appeared many times. The chain recombines TRBV18 with TRBJ2-5, with D unresolved. The CDR3 contains 12 residues. V gave up 6 bases and J gave up 3 bases, with 8 bases separating them. Germline V lookup: CDR1 KGHSH, CDR2 LQKENI. Written as DNA, the CDR3 is TGTGCCAGCTCGTCGATAAAAGAGACCCAGTACTTC. This encodes CASSSIKETQYF.

The rearrangement links TRBV29-1 to TRBJ2-7; TRBD1 matches at 7 bases. The junction had 17 bases not matched to a gene; V was cut back by 6 bases and J by 3 bases. CDR3 length: 16 residues. In germline, CDR1 is SQVTM, CDR2 ANQGSEA. The CDR3, as DNA: TGCAGCGTCGACCGTTCGGGGACAGTAGCAAGCTACGAGCAGTACTTC. Translation gives CSVDRSGTVASYEQYF.

As to this clonotype: The CDR3 carries no conserved terminal phenylalanine or tryptophan, so it likely arises from a read error. This rearrangement joins TRBV4-2 to TRBJ2-4; no reliable D call. This CDR3 comprises 15 residues. CDR1 and CDR2 (germline): LGHNA, YNFKEQ. CDR3: CASSQDQGTKYIQYY. The CDR3 DNA follows: TGTGCCAGCAGCCAAGACCAAGGAACCAAATACATTCAGTACTAC.

As regards this clonotype: At one end, the junction sequence differs from germline, possibly due to a read error. This chain uses TRBV12-3 or TRBV12-4 with TRBJ2-5, with D perhaps assigned TRBD1 or TRBD2 (7 bases each). The CDR3 runs 13 residues. In DNA, the CDR3 is TGTGCCAGCAGTTTGGGGGGGACAGATACCCACTACTTC. Its protein is CASSLGGTDTHYF.

This clonotype was seen many times. V gene TRBV30 combines with J gene TRBJ2-1; D is perhaps TRBD2 (5 bases). V was cut by 0 bases and J by 1 base, with 22 bases left in between. This CDR3 has 19 amino acids. The V gene's germline CDR1 is GTSNPN and CDR2 SVGIG (reference sequence). The CDR3 reads CAWSVGMGGFGRSYNEQFF. The CDR3 DNA follows: TGTGCCTGGAGTGTAGGAATGGGCGGGTTTGGCAGGTCCTACAATGAGCAGTTCTTC.